The T cell receptor beta chain under discussion was sequenced for a study of T-cell reconstitution after alpha-beta-depleted transplantation in children. General study results and limits: T-cell counts and diversity at one year following transplant were attributed mainly to newly produced T cells. Where alpha-beta T cells came from about two months after transplant was reportedly several hundred expanded graft clones. It was surviving recipient T cells and thymic progenitors that gave some patients high TCRbeta diversity at day 60.

This clonotype appeared a few times. Its antigen is currently unknown. The germline V gene encodes CDR1 MNHEY and CDR2 SMNVEV (reference sequence). This CDR3 region has 14 residues. V was cut by 3 bases and J by 7 bases, with 10 bases left in between. TCRbeta library construction was performed incorporating unique molecular identifiers. TCRdb called the PCR reads again in MiXCR, with one record for every CDR3 protein. The sample includes 530,000 or so distinct CDR3 sequences, around 27% of them seen just once. The chain recombines TRBV27 with TRBJ1-6, with D unresolved. This receptor was taken from a boy less than two years old with Wiskott-Aldrich syndrome, due to receive a stem cell transplant. This specimen was PBMCs, taken before TCRalphabeta/CD19-depleted stem cell transplant. This chain's CDR3 is CASSFGSPNSPLHF. The CDR3 DNA reads TGTGCCAGCAGTTTTGGCAGCCCGAATTCACCCCTCCACTTT.